The rows below give T cell receptor beta chains drawn from one sample of a study of blood T cell repertoires in COVID-19. Only in-frame clones appear in the TCRdb table, and some are missing; sequencing was by immunoSEQ multiplex PCR. The sample contains around 230,000 clones, 75% to 90% of which appear only once. Sequenced: peripheral blood. The receptors here all came from a man aged 25-40 years who had recovered from COVID-19. The CDR3 runs from the conserved cysteine through the conserved F or W. Each record gives: V gene, D gene, CDR3 protein. A D gene is named only where the DNA matches it firmly.

>TRBV11-2|TRBD2
CASSFMASGTYEQYF
>TRBV6-1|TRBD1
CASSDYGTGGYTF
>TRBV10-2|NA
CASSESRGESHGYTF
>TRBV19|NA
CASSQSGSTDTQYF
>TRBV11-2|NA
CASSLDLGTGELFF
>TRBV11-2|NA
CASSLGTNTGELFF
>TRBV18|TRBD1
CASSRTGENTEAFF
>TRBV15|TRBD1
CATSRGRGGRLNQPQHF
>TRBV4-3|TRBD1
CASSQQGQGARETQYF
>TRBV10-3|TRBD2
CAISERGENEQFF
>TRBV13|TRBD2
CASSGEGAGGTTDTQYF
>TRBV19|NA
CASSIGQSGYTF
>TRBV6-1|NA
CASSEVGASSGYTF